Only a few counts were recorded for the clone carrying this T cell receptor (beta chain). This entry comes from a study of shared clonotypes between healthy human individuals. Repertoires were generated with immunoSEQ multiplex PCR, while TCRdb's copy carries only in-frame clones and drops some. Among nearly 1 million clones listed, 76% were seen once. Splitting of CD4+ cells produced CD45RA+ naive and CD45RA-negative memory subsets. This TCR derives from a man between 18 and 29 years old in good health. Sequencing was done on a sample of memory CD4+ T cells sorted from blood. Subset indicated: CD45RA-negative fraction.

The CDR3 DNA reads TGTGCCAGCAGCTTCCAGGGTGGCGCCGGGGAGCTGTTTTTT. It yields the protein CASSFQGGAGELFF. The chain uses TRBV7-9 and TRBJ2-2; possible D gene TRBD1, 5 bases. Trimming shortened V by 3 bases and J by 6 bases, and 11 bases separated the two germline ends. This CDR3 is built from 14 residues. Germline V gene lookup returns CDR1 SEHNR and CDR2 FQNEAQ (reference sequence).